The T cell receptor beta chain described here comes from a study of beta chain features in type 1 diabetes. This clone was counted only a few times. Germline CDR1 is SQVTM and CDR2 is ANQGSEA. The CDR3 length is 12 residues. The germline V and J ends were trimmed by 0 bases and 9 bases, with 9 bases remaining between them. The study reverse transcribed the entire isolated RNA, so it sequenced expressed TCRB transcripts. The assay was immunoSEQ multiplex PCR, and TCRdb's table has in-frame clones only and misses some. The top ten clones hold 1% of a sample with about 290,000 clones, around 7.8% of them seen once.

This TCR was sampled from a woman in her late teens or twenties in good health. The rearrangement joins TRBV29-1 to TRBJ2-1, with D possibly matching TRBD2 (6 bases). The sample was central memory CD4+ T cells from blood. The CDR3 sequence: CSVEEREVEQFF. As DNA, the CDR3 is TGCAGCGTTGAAGAGAGGGAGGTTGAGCAGTTCTTC.